One and the same sample provided the 19 T cell receptor beta chains below, sequenced in a study of blood T cells in healthy people across ages. The authors ran a second PCR of about 6 to 11 cycles using a sample-barcoded 5' primer and a J-beta primer mix. MiXCR, applied by TCRdb to the 5' RACE reads, yields one record per CDR3 protein. The table has 550,000 to 650,000 distinct CDR3 sequences, 25% to 35% seen once. A further study also used this sample, focusing on T cells of mothers and their children.

The sequenced sample consisted of blood. The receptors originated from a boy aged 2-9 years in good health.

V and J are TRBV6-6 and TRBJ2-5, with 9 positions matching TRBD2. With V trimmed by 0 bases and J by 4 bases, 6 bases remained unmatched. The CDR3 loop spans 16 amino acids. The germline CDR1 and CDR2 sequences are MNHNY and SVGAGI (reference sequence). For the CDR3, the DNA is TGTGCCAGCAGTTACTCGGGGGGTAGCGGGGGAGAGACCCAGTACTTC. Amino acids: CASSYSGGSGGETQYF.

This clonotype was counted only a few times. The chain carries TRBV14 and TRBJ2-2, with D unresolved. The germline V gene encodes CDR1 SGHDN and CDR2 FVKESK. This CDR3 is 13 amino acids long. Between the trimmed V and J ends, which lost 3 bases and 6 bases, there was a span of 8 bases. CDR3 sequence reads: CASSHLTPGELFF. Written as DNA, the CDR3 is TGTGCCAGCAGCCACCTGACTCCCGGGGAGCTGTTTTTT.

This clonotype has a handful of counts. The V call is TRBV5-1, the J call TRBJ2-5; TRBD2 is a possible D gene (6 bases). The germline V and J ends were trimmed by 3 bases and 5 bases, with 17 bases remaining between them. The CDR3 is 15 amino acids. Germline values: CDR1 SGHRS, CDR2 YFSETQ. CDR3 DNA: TGCGCCAGCAGCTATCGGGACTCTTCTAGGGAGACCCAGTACTTC. Encoded protein: CASSYRDSSRETQYF. The whole variable domain, remainder taken from reference TRBV5-1 and TRBJ2-5, is KAGVTQTPRYLIKTRGQQVTLSCSPISGHRSVSWYQQTPGQGLQFLFEYFSETQRNKGNFPGRFSGRQFSNSRSEMNVSTLELGDSALYLCASSYRDSSRETQYFGPGTRLLVL.

This clonotype was seen a few times. This sequence joins TRBV20-1 and TRBJ2-3, with D possibly being TRBD1 or TRBD2 (5 bases each). Trimming removed 4 bases from V and 0 bases from J, with 14 bases in between. This CDR3 has 15 amino acids. CDR1 and CDR2 from the germline V gene are DFQATT and SNEGSKA (reference sequence). For the CDR3, the DNA is TGCAGTGCTACCCCGTGGGGGTCTAGCACAGATACGCAGTATTTT. Its protein product is CSATPWGSSTDTQYF.

In this sample, this clonotype turned up a few times. V usage is TRBV20-1 and J usage is TRBJ2-3; the D is unclear. This CDR3 comprises 14 residues. The V and J ends lost 0 bases and 5 bases respectively, with 12 bases between them. CDR1 DFQATT and CDR2 SNEGSKA come from the germline V gene (reference sequence). This CDR3 reads CSARDLGPGDTQYF. CDR3 DNA: TGCAGTGCTAGAGATCTGGGCCCTGGAGATACGCAGTATTTT.

The chain is built from TRBV5-1 and TRBJ2-3; 10 nucleotides line up with TRBD1. Unmatched junction bases numbered 4, after V lost 3 bases and J lost 0 bases. The CDR3 is 16 residues long. Germline-derived CDR1 and CDR2 are SGHRS and YFSETQ. The CDR3: CASSSGQGQSTDTQYF. CDR3 sequence (DNA): TGCGCCAGCAGCTCGGGACAGGGGCAAAGCACAGATACGCAGTATTTT.

The chain employs TRBV5-1 and TRBJ1-1; D ambiguous. The CDR3 length is 12 residues. Germline-derived CDR1 and CDR2 are SGHRS and YFSETQ. V shed 0 bases and J shed 6 bases, with 6 bases lying between them. The DNA of the CDR3 is TGCGCCAGCAGCTTGGACGGCCCTGAAGCTTTCTTT. Translated, it gives CASSLDGPEAFF. Drawing the rest from reference TRBV5-1 and TRBJ1-1, the complete variable domain is KAGVTQTPRYLIKTRGQQVTLSCSPISGHRSVSWYQQTPGQGLQFLFEYFSETQRNKGNFPGRFSGRQFSNSRSEMNVSTLELGDSALYLCASSLDGPEAFFGQGTRLTVV.

The chain couples TRBV12-3 or TRBV12-4 to TRBJ1-2, with a weak D call TRBD1 (5 bases). CDR3 size: 13 residues. Trimming left V 1 base short and J 8 bases short, with 11 bases between. CDR3 loop: CASSLEGQGGYTF. CDR3 sequence (DNA): TGTGCCAGCAGTTTAGAGGGCCAGGGCGGCTACACCTTC.

The chain combines TRBV3-1 with TRBJ2-4, with D perhaps TRBD1 (5 bases). Per the germline V gene, CDR1 is LGHDT and CDR2 is YNNKEL (reference sequence). V lost 5 bases and J lost 1, with 15 bases in between. CDR3 length: 16 amino acids. CDR3 sequence (DNA): TGTGCCAGCAGCGAAGCAGGGATTTCCGCCAAAAACATTCAGTACTTC. Residues: CASSEAGISAKNIQYF.

This clonotype was picked up a small number of times. The chain couples TRBV10-3 to TRBJ1-1; possible D gene TRBD1, 5 bases. The CDR3 is 17 amino acids. Germline assignment: CDR1 ENHRY and CDR2 SYGVKD. V was shortened by 2 bases and J by 0 bases, with 16 bases between the two germline ends. The DNA for the CDR3 is TGTGCCATCAGTGAGGGGGCAGGGAAGGTGATGAACACTGAAGCTTTCTTT. This sequence encodes CAISEGAGKVMNTEAFF.

The rearrangement links TRBV2 to TRBJ1-1; 7 nucleotides line up with TRBD1. CDR1 and CDR2 from the germline V gene are SNHLY and FYNNEI. This CDR3 is 11 amino acids long. J lost 7 bases, V lost 8 bases, and 4 bases had no gene match. For the CDR3, the DNA is TGTGCCAGCCAGGGGGACCGTGAAGCTTTCTTT. It codes for CASQGDREAFF. Based on the CDR3 plus reference TRBV2 and TRBJ1-1, the full variable domain is EPEVTQTPSHQVTQMGQEVILRCVPISNHLYFYWYRQILGQKVEFLVSFYNNEISEKSEIFDDQFSVERPDGSNFTLKIRSTKLEDSAMYFCASQGDREAFFGQGTRLTVV.

V is TRBV12-3 or TRBV12-4 and J is TRBJ1-6; 11 nucleotides align to TRBD1. CDR3 size: 14 residues. Unmatched junction bases numbered 5, after V lost 6 bases and J lost 10 bases. The CDR3 reads CASSRDRGVSPLHF. The CDR3 region has the DNA TGTGCCAGCAGCCGGGACAGGGGGGTCTCACCCCTCCACTTT.

In this sample, this clonotype turned up a few times. The chain employs TRBV7-9 and TRBJ2-7, with TRBD2 matching 10 bases. Per germline, CDR1 SEHNR and CDR2 FQNEAQ (reference sequence). There are 14 residues in the CDR3. Losses at the gene ends were 4 bases for V and 3 bases for J; bases not matched to a gene: 3. The CDR3 DNA is TGTGCCAGCAGCTCGGGACTAGCGCGCTACGAGCAGTACTTC. Encoded protein: CASSSGLARYEQYF.

This clonotype was recorded a few times. This chain connects TRBV29-1 to TRBJ2-5; D uncertain. Germline assignment: CDR1 SQVTM and CDR2 ANQGSEA. V lost 5 bases, J lost 0 bases, and 13 bases lay in between. The CDR3 contains 14 residues. The CDR3 nucleotides are TGCAGCGTTCACCCGGGTCTACACCAAGAGACCCAGTACTTC. It codes for CSVHPGLHQETQYF.

J is TRBJ1-6 and V is TRBV5-5; D gene ambiguous. The CDR3 length is 15 residues. Germline V CDR1 and CDR2: SGHKS, YYEKEE (reference sequence). V was pared by 3 bases and J by 8 bases, with 15 bases between. The chain's CDR3 is CASSSRRRVHSPLHF. The CDR3 DNA sequence: TGTGCCAGCAGCTCTCGTAGACGGGTTCATTCACCCCTCCACTTT.

The chain combines TRBV6-1 with TRBJ1-5; D may be TRBD1 or TRBD2 (6 bases each). Gene TRBJ2-3 matches the end of the DNA better, so the J call may be wrong. Germline loops: CDR1 MNHNS, CDR2 SASEGT. This CDR3 is built from 13 residues. The CDR3 loop reads CASSESGGQPQYF. The CDR3 DNA is TGTGCCAGCAGTGAATCCGGGGGCCAGCCCCAGTATTTT.

This clonotype has just a few counts. J is TRBJ2-3 and V is TRBV15; 10 positions agree with TRBD2. In germline, CDR1 is LNHNV, CDR2 YYDKDF (reference sequence). This CDR3 region has 17 residues. V shed 3 bases and J 0 bases; nucleotides not matched to a gene: 6. The CDR3 DNA is TGTGCCACCAGCAGGCCAGCGGGAGGGACTAGCACAGATACGCAGTATTTT. It specifies CATSRPAGGTSTDTQYF.

The rearrangement uses TRBV7-8 and TRBJ2-1; 9 bases are shared with TRBD2. Germline CDR1 is SGHVS and CDR2 is FQNEAQ. The CDR3 is made up of 16 amino acids. The junction had 7 bases not matched to a gene; V was cut back by 5 bases and J by 2 bases. The CDR3 is CASSPRGGRAYNEQFF. CDR3 DNA sequence: TGTGCCAGCAGCCCCCGGGGCGGGAGGGCCTACAATGAGCAGTTCTTC.

The V call is TRBV24-1, the J call TRBJ2-1; D is perhaps TRBD2 (6 bases). CDR3 length: 13 residues. Germline CDR1 and CDR2: KGHDR and SFDVKD. The V and J ends lost 4 bases and 10 bases respectively, with 13 bases between them. The CDR3 DNA follows: TGTGCCACCAGTGACTCGGACCGGGAGGAGCAGTTCTTC. Translated: CATSDSDREEQFF.